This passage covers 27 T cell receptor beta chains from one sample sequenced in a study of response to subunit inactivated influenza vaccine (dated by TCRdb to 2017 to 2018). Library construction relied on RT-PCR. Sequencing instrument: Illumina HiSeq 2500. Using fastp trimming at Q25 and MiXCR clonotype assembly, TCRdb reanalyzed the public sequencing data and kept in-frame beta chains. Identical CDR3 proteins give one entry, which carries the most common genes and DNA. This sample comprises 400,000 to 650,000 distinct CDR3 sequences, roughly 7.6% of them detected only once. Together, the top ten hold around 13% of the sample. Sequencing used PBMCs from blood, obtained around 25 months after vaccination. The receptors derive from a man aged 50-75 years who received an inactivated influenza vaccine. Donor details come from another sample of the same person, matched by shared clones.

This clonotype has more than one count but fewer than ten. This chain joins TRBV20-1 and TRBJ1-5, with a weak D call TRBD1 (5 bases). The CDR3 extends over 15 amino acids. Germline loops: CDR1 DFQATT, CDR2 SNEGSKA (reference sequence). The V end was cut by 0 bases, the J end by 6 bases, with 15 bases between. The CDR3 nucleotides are TGCAGTGCTAGAGATTGGGCAGGGTTGGTTCAGCCCCAGCATTTT. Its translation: CSARDWAGLVQPQHF.

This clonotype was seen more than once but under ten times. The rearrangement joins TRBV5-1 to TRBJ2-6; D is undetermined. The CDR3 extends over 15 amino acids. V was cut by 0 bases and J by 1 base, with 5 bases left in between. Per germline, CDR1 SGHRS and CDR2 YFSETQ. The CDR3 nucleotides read TGCGCCAGCAGCTTGGAGTCATCTGGGGCCAACGTCCTGACTTTC. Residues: CASSLESSGANVLTF.

The CDR3 is CSVAWGETQYF. CDR3 coding DNA: TGCAGCGTTGCCTGGGGAGAGACCCAGTACTTC. This chain uses TRBV29-1 with TRBJ2-5; D not resolved. This CDR3 is built from 11 residues. CDR1 is SQVTM and CDR2 is ANQGSEA in the germline V gene. Trimming shortened V by 4 bases and J by 4 bases, and 7 bases separated the two germline ends.

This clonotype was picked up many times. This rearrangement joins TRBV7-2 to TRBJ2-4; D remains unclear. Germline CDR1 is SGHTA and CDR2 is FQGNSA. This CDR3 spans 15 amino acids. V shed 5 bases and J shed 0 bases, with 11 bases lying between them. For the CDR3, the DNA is TGTGCCAGCAGCCCCGGGTCCATAGCCAAAAACATTCAGTACTTC. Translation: CASSPGSIAKNIQYF. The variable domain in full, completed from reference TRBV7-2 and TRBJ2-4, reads GAGVSQSPSNKVTEKGKDVELRCDPISGHTALYWYRQSLGQGLEFLIYFQGNSAPDKSGLPSDRFSAERTGGSVSTLTIQRTQQEDSAVYLCASSPGSIAKNIQYFGAGTRLSVL.

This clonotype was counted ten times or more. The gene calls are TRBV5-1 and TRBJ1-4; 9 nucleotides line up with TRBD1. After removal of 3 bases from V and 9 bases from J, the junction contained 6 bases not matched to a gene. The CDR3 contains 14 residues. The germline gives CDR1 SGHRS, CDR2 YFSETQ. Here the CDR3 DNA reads TGCGCCAGCAGCTGGGGACAGGGCAGCCAAAAACTGTTTTTT. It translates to CASSWGQGSQKLFF.

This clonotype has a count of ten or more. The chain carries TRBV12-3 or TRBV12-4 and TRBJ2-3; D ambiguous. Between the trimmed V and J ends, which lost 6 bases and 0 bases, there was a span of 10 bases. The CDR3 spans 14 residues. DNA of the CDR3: TGTGCCAGCAGCTCATCGGATAGCACAGATACGCAGTATTTT. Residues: CASSSSDSTDTQYF.

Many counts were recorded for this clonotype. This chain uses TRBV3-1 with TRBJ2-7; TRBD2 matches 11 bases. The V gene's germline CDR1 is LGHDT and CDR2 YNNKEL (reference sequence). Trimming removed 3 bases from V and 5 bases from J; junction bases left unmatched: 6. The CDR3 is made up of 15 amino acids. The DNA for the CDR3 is TGTGCCAGCAGCCACCTAGCGGGAGGTATCCACGAGCAGTACTTC. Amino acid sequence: CASSHLAGGIHEQYF.

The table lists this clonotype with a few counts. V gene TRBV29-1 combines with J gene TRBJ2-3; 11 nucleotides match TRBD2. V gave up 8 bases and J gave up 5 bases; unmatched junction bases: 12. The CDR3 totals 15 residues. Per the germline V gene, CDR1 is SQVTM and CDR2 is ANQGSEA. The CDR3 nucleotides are TGCAGCTCCCCCTCGGAACTAGCGGGAGTAGATACGCAGTATTTT. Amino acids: CSSPSELAGVDTQYF.

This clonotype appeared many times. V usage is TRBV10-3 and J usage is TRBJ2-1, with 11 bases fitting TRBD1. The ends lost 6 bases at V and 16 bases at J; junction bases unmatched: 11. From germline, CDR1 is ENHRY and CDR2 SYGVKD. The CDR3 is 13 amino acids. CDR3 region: CAIRVTRDRGEFF. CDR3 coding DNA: TGTGCCATCAGAGTTACTCGGGACAGGGGGGAATTCTTC.

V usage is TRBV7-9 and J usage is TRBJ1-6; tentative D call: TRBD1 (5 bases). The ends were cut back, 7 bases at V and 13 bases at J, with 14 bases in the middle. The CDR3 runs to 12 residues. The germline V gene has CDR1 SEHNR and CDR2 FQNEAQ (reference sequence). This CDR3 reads CASKVGVGPLHF. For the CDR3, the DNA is TGTGCCAGCAAAGTGGGGGTGGGGCCCCTCCACTTT.

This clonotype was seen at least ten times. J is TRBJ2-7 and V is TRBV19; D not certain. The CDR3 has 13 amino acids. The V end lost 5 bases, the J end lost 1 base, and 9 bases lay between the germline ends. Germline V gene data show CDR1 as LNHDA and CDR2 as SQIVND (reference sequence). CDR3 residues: CASSRSDSYEQYF. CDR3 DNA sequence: TGTGCCAGTAGTCGGTCAGATTCCTACGAGCAGTACTTC.

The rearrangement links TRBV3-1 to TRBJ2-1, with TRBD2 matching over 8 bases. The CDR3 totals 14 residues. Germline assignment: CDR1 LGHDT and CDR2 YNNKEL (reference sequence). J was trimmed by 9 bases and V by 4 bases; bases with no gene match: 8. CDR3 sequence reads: CASSLFGSGIEQFF. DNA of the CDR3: TGTGCCAGCAGCCTCTTTGGTAGCGGGATTGAGCAGTTCTTC.

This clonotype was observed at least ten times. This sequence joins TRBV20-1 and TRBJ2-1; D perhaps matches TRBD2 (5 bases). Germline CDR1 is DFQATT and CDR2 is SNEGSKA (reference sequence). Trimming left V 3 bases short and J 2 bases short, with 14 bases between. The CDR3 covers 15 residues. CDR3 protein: CSARRADGTYNEQFF. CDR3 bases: TGCAGTGCTAGGAGGGCAGATGGTACCTACAATGAGCAGTTCTTC.

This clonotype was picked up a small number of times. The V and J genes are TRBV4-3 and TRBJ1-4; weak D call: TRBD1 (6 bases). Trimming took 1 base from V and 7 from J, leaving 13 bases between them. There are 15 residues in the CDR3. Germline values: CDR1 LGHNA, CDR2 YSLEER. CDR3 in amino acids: CASSQGGQGSEKLFF. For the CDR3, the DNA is TGCGCCAGCAGCCAAGGAGGTCAGGGGAGTGAAAAACTGTTTTTT.

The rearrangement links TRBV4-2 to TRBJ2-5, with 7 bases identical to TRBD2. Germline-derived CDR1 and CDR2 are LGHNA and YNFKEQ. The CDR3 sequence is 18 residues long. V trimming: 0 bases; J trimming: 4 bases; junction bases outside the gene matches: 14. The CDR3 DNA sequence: TGTGCCAGCAGCCAAGATTGGGCCGGGGGGTCCTCATTAGAGACCCAGTACTTC. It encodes CASSQDWAGGSSLETQYF.

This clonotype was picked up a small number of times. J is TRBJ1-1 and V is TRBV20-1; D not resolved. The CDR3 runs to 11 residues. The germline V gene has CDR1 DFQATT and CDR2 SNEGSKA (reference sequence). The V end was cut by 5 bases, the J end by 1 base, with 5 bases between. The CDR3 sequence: CSAPENTEAFF. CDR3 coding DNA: TGCAGTGCTCCGGAGAACACTGAAGCTTTCTTT.

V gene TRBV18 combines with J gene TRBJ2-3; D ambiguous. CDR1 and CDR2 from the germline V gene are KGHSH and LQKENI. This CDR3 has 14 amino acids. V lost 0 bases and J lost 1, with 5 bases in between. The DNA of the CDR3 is TGTGCCAGCTCACCACCGGTGGGCACAGATACGCAGTATTTT. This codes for CASSPPVGTDTQYF.

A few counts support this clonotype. The CDR3 spells CASSRLEMNTEAFF. The CDR3 DNA reads as TGTGCCAGCAGCCGCCTCGAAATGAACACTGAAGCTTTCTTT. The rearrangement joins TRBV3-1 to TRBJ1-1; no reliable D call. This CDR3 spans 14 amino acids. Trimming cost V 4 bases and J 0 bases, with 9 bases left between them. Germline values: CDR1 LGHDT, CDR2 YNNKEL (reference sequence).

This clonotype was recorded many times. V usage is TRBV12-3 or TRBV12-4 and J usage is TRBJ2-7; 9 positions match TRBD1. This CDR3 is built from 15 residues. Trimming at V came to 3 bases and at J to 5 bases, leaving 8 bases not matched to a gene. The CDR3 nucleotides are TGTGCCAGCAGTTTTAATACAGGGGGCTTGAACGAGCAGTACTTC. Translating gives CASSFNTGGLNEQYF.

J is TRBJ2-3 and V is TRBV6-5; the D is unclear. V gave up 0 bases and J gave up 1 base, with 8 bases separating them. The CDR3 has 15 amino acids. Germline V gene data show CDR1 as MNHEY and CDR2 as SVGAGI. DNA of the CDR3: TGTGCCAGCAGTTACTCGGGAAGGGGCACAGATACGCAGTATTTT. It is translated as CASSYSGRGTDTQYF.

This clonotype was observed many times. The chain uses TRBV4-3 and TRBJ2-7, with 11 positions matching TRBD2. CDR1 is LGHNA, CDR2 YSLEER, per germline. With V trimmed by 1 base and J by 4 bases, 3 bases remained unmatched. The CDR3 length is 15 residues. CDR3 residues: CASSQGLAGGYEQYF. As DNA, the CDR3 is TGCGCCAGCAGCCAAGGTCTAGCGGGAGGATACGAGCAGTACTTC.

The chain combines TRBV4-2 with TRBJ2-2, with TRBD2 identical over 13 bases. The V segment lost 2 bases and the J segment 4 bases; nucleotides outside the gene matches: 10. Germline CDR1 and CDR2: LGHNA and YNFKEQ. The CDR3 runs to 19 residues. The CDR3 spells CASSQSTALAGGPTGELFF. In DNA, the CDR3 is TGTGCCAGCAGCCAAAGTACTGCACTAGCGGGAGGGCCCACCGGGGAGCTGTTTTTT.

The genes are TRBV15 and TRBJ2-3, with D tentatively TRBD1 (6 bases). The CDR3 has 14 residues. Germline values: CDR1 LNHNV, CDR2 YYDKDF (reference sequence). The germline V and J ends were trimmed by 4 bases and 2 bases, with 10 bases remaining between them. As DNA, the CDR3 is TGTGCCACCAGCAAAGGGGGTGTCACAGATACGCAGTATTTT. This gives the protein CATSKGGVTDTQYF.

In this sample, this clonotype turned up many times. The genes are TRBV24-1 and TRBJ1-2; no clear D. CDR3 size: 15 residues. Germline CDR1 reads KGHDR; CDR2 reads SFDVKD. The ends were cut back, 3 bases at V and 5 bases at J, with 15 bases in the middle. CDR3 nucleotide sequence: TGTGCCACCAGTGATCCGGACCCAGACGGGTATGGCTACACCTTC. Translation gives CATSDPDPDGYGYTF.

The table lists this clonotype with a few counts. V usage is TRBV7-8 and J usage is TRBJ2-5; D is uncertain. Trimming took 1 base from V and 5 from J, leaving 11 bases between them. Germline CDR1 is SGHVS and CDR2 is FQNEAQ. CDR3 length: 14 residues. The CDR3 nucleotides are TGTGCCAGCAGCTTAGAACAAGTAGGGGAGACCCAGTACTTC. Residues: CASSLEQVGETQYF.

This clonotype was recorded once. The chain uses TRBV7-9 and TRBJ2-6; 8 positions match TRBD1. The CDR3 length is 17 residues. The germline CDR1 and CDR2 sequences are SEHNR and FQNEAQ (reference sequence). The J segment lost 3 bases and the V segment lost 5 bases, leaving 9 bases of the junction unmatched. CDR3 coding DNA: TGTGCCAGCAGCCGCCGGGACAGGTCTTTTGGGGCCAACGTCCTGACTTTC. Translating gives CASSRRDRSFGANVLTF.

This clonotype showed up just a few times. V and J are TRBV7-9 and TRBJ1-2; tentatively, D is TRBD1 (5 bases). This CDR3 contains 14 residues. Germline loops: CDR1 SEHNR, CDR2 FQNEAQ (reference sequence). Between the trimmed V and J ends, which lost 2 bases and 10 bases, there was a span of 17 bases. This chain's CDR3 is CASSLLAGKIFYTF. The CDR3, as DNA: TGTGCCAGCAGCTTATTAGCAGGGAAGATTTTCTACACCTTC.